This T cell receptor beta chain was profiled in a study of OX40 agonist ivuxolimab in advanced cancers. Study details: Three patients, one with hepatocellular carcinoma and two with cutaneous melanoma, achieved partial responses. Study-wide points: In general, CD8+ T cells held more expanded clones than CD4+ did, on average.

The CDR3 has 13 residues. The germline gives CDR1 SGHTA, CDR2 FQGNSA. Trimming took off 1 base at V and 7 bases at J, with 7 bases between the two ends. Sampling of blood occurred at baseline, cycle 4 day 1, and cycle 7 day 1. Worth noting for this clone: Antigen unknown.

Libraries were prepared by immunoSEQ multiplex PCR; TCRdb keeps only in-frame clonotypes and omits some of them. This table holds tens of thousands of clones, 80% to 95% found once. The chain couples TRBV7-2 to TRBJ1-4; no definite D call. Specimen: CD4+ or CD8+ T cells sorted from blood, collected in a trial of the OX40 agonist ivuxolimab. This TCR was sampled from an adult with an advanced solid tumor such as melanoma, head and neck, liver or kidney cancer. DNA of the CDR3: TGTGCCAGCAGCTTAGGGGTTACTGAAAAACTGTTTTTT. Protein product: CASSLGVTEKLFF.